The T cell receptor beta chain described here comes from a study of T cells in Graves' hyperthyroidism and ophthalmopathy. Germline V gives CDR1 MDHEN, CDR2 SYDVKM. The germline V and J ends were trimmed by 5 bases and 9 bases, with 14 bases remaining between them. This CDR3 is 13 amino acids long. From RNA transcripts, TCR beta CDR3 regions were amplified. Using the HTBI primer set, a first-round RT-PCR was run on the TCR CDR3. TCRdb reanalysed the multiplex PCR reads using MiXCR and keeps one entry per CDR3 protein. The table has hundreds of thousands of distinct CDR3 sequences, 11% to 15% seen once. This clonotype was observed many times. These patients, aged 18 to 65, had recently diagnosed hyperthyroidism lasting under 2 months.

The clonotype comes from a woman in her 30s with Graves' hyperthyroidism. J is TRBJ2-1 and V is TRBV28, with a weak D call TRBD1 (5 bases). Specimen: blood. The DNA of the CDR3 is TGTGCCAGCAGTCCCGCGGACATTCCTGAGCAGTTCTTC. Its protein is CASSPADIPEQFF.